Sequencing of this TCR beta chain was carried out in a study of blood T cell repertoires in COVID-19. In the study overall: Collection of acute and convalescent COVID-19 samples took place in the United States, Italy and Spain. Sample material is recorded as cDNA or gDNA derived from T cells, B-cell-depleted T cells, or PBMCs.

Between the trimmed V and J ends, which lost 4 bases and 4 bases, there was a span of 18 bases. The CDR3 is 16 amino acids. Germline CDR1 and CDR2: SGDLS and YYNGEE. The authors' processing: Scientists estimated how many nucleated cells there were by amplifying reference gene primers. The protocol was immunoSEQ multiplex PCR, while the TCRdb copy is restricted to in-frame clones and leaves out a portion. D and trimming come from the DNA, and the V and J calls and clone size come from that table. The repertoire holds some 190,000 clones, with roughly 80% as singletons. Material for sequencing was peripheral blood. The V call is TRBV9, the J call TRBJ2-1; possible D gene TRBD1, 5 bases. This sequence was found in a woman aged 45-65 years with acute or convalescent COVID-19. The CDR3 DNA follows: TGTGCCAGCAGCCCCCGTATAAGGGGCCCTTACAATGAGCAGTTCTTC. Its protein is CASSPRIRGPYNEQFF.